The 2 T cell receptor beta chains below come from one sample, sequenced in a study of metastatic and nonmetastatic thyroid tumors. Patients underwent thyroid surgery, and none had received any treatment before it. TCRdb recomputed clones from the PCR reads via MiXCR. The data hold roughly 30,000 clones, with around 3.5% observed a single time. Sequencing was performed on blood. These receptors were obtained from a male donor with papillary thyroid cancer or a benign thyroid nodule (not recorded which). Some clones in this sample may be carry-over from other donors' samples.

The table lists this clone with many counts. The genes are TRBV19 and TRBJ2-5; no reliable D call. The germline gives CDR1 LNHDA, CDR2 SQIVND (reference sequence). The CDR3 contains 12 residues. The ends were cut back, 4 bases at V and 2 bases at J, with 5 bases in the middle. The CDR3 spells CASSNLQETQYF. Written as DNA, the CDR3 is TGTGCCAGTAGTAACTTACAAGAGACCCAGTACTTC.

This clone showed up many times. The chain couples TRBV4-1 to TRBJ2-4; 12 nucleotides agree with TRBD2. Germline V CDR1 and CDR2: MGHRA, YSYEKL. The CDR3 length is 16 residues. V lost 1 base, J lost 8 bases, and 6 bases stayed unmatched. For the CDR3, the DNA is TGCGCCAGCAGCCAAGGTCTAGCGGGAGGGGGAGACATTCAGTACTTC. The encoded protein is CASSQGLAGGGDIQYF.